The 15 T cell receptor delta chains listed next were all sequenced from one sample in a study of Vδ1+ human thymocytes. Findings and caveats of the study: Highly polyclonal TRG and TRD repertoires with Gaussian CDR3 length distributions appeared in thymus.

The template was reverse-transcribed extracted RNA. The CDR3 regions were amplified by multiplex PCR from V-gene primers to a constant-region primer. TCRdb redid the clone calls on the multiplex PCR reads with CATT. Altogether around 76,000 delta-chain clones are present, 30% to 40% being singletons, with the ten largest covering over 0.2%. Their antigens remain unidentified. Sequenced input: Vdelta1+ gamma-delta thymocytes from the thymus. Subset defined: FACS-sorted CD3+ TCRalphabeta- TCRVdelta1+ TCRVdelta2- thymocytes. The source of these receptors is a boy younger than two who had congenital heart surgery.

This clone was seen only a few times. The chain combines TRDV1 with TRDJ1, with 7 bases aligning to TRDD3. This CDR3 comprises 19 residues. Germline-derived CDR1 and CDR2 are TSWWSYY and QGS. V was clipped by 2 bases and J by 0 bases; unmatched bases: 15. In nucleotides, the CDR3 is TGTGCTCTTGGGGAAATAGCGTGTGATGGGGGAGCGTACACCGATAAACTCATCTTT. It translates to CALGEIACDGGAYTDKLIF.

This rearrangement joins TRDV1 to TRDJ1, with a tentative D call TRDD3 (8 bases). This CDR3 is 23 amino acids long. CDR1 is TSWWSYY and CDR2 is QGS in the germline V gene. V was trimmed by 3 bases and J by 0 bases, leaving 35 bases between them. CDR3 residues: CALGDLGPFLRLGDPSYTDKLIF. CDR3 nucleotide sequence: TGTGCTCTTGGGGACTTGGGGCCTTTCCTACGCCTGGGGGACCCCTCGTACACCGATAAACTCATCTTT.

The chain combines TRDV1 with TRDJ1; TRDD3 matches at 8 bases. The CDR3 totals 17 residues. Trimming at V came to 5 bases and at J to 0 bases, leaving 11 bases not matched to a gene. Germline CDR1 is TSWWSYY and CDR2 is QGS. The CDR3, as DNA: TGTGCTCTTGGGAAGGCCGTATCTGGGGGACACACCGATAAACTCATCTTT. It specifies CALGKAVSGGHTDKLIF.

V usage is TRDV1 and J usage is TRDJ1, with D possibly TRDD3 on 5 matching bases. Germline-derived CDR1 and CDR2 are TSWWSYY and QGS. The CDR3 is 17 amino acids. The V and J ends lost 0 bases and 0 bases respectively, with 14 bases between them. As DNA, the CDR3 is TGTGCTCTTGGGGAACTGGGGGTACCCTCGTACACCGATAAACTCATCTTT. Its translation is CALGELGVPSYTDKLIF.

Only a few counts were recorded for this clone. The chain has TRDV1 and TRDJ1, with 8 bases lining up with TRDD3. The CDR3 totals 18 residues. Germline values: CDR1 TSWWSYY, CDR2 QGS. The V and J ends lost 1 base and 4 bases, in that order; junction bases with no gene match: 14. CDR3 DNA sequence: TGTGCTCTTGGGGAACCTAGGGGCTGGGGGACAACGGGCGATAAACTCATCTTT. This encodes CALGEPRGWGTTGDKLIF.

The chain is built from TRDV1 and TRDJ1, with 12 bases that match TRDD3. With V trimmed by 0 bases and J by 0 bases, 26 bases remained unmatched. This CDR3 has 25 residues. CDR1 TSWWSYY and CDR2 QGS come from the germline V gene. The CDR3 region has the DNA TGTGCTCTTGGGGAACTGAACCTTCCTACGGGGCTGGGGGATACGCGGGGGACGTACACCGATAAACTCATCTTT. This gives the protein CALGELNLPTGLGDTRGTYTDKLIF.

V gene TRDV1 combines with J gene TRDJ1, with a tentative D call TRDD2 (5 bases). Trimming took 2 bases from V and 1 from J, leaving 26 bases between them. The germline gives CDR1 TSWWSYY, CDR2 QGS. This CDR3 has 20 amino acids. The CDR3 spells CALGESRPTAVSFFTDKLIF. The CDR3 DNA reads as TGTGCTCTTGGGGAATCGCGACCTACGGCGGTTTCCTTCTTCACCGATAAACTCATCTTT.

The chain employs TRDV1 and TRDJ1, with TRDD2 matching over 9 bases. Trimming removed 9 bases from V and 2 bases from J; junction bases left unmatched: 31. This CDR3 contains 22 residues. In germline, CDR1 is TSWWSYY, CDR2 QGS. The CDR3 region is CALDNSPFRLPTELGTTDKLIF. The CDR3 DNA reads as TGTGCTCTCGACAACTCGCCCTTCCGCCTTCCTACGGAGTTGGGGACGACCGATAAACTCATCTTT.

In this sample, this clone turned up a few times. The chain combines TRDV1 with TRDJ1; TRDD3 matches at 9 bases. The V gene's germline CDR1 is TSWWSYY and CDR2 QGS. The CDR3 has 26 amino acids. Trimming at V came to 1 base and at J to 4 bases, leaving 37 bases not matched to a gene. The CDR3 loop is CALGEHFLLQGSTPGGSLFGNDKLIF. In DNA, the CDR3 is TGTGCTCTTGGGGAACACTTCCTCTTACAAGGTTCTACTCCTGGGGGATCTCTGTTTGGGAACGATAAACTCATCTTT.

The chain carries TRDV1 and TRDJ1; D ambiguous. The CDR3 extends over 14 amino acids. The V gene lost 0 bases and the J gene lost 7 bases, with 12 bases spanning the gap. CDR1 is TSWWSYY and CDR2 is QGS in the germline V gene. The chain's CDR3 is CALGELSPCCKLIF. CDR3 DNA: TGTGCTCTTGGGGAACTGTCGCCTTGCTGTAAACTCATCTTT.

This clone was recorded a few times. The V call is TRDV1, the J call TRDJ1; possible D gene TRDD2, 6 bases. Germline CDR1 is TSWWSYY and CDR2 is QGS. The CDR3 is made up of 21 amino acids. Trimming took off 2 bases at V and 7 bases at J, with 35 bases between the two ends. Here the CDR3 reads CALGESRPPFLKFAVRGKLIF. The DNA for the CDR3 is TGTGCTCTTGGGGAATCGAGGCCCCCGTTCCTAAAGTTTGCTGTTCGGGGTAAACTCATCTTT.

Comment on this clone: One end of the junction fails to match germline, which may point to a read error. This chain joins TRDV2 and TRDJ1; 7 bases match TRDD3. Germline V CDR1 and CDR2: GEAIGNYY, EKD. The length of the CDR3 is 20 residues. In DNA, the CDR3 is TGTGCCTGTGACACCGAGGGGGATGAAGTACCTCCAGCGTACACCGATAAAGTCATCTTT. It is translated as CACDTEGDEVPPAYTDKVIF.

This chain links TRDV1 with TRDJ1; TRDD3 matches at 13 bases. CDR3 length: 22 amino acids. Germline CDR1 reads TSWWSYY; CDR2 reads QGS. The V gene end was trimmed by 3 bases and the J gene end by 5 bases; junction bases not matched to a gene: 24. This CDR3 is CALGDRGPTPTVLGDTADKLIF. The CDR3 nucleotides read TGTGCTCTTGGGGATAGAGGACCCACACCAACTGTACTGGGGGATACGGCGGATAAACTCATCTTT.

In this sample, this clone turned up a few times. The genes are TRDV1 and TRDJ1, with 8 bases aligning to TRDD3. V was pared by 2 bases and J by 2 bases, with 25 bases of the junction left unmatched. The length of the CDR3 is 22 residues. Germline CDR1 TSWWSYY, CDR2 QGS. CDR3 in amino acids: CALGETLGTSHPCRDTTDKLIF. CDR3 in DNA: TGTGCTCTTGGGGAAACTCTTGGCACCTCACACCCCTGTAGGGATACGACCGATAAACTCATCTTT.

With regard to this clone: Within the sample, other DNA sequences also encode this same CDR3. The V call is TRDV2, the J call TRDJ3; D is ambiguous. CDR1 GEAIGNYY and CDR2 EKD come from the germline V gene. This CDR3 comprises 14 residues. V shed 8 bases and J shed 1 base, with 8 bases lying between them. The CDR3 bases are TGTGCCTCCGCTGTTTCCTGGGACACCCGACAGATGTTTTTC. It codes for CASAVSWDTRQMFF.